Shown below are 9 T cell receptor beta chains from a single sample sequenced in a study of identical twins. TCRdb re-called the 5' RACE reads through MiXCR, storing one row per CDR3 protein. This sample has hundreds of thousands of distinct CDR3 sequences, with around 6% found just once. The specimen was naive T cells sorted from blood. Receptors were obtained from a man between 18 and 35 years old in good health.

This clonotype was detected many times. V usage is TRBV12-3 or TRBV12-4 and J usage is TRBJ1-1; the D is unclear. V shed 5 bases and J shed 5 bases, with 9 bases lying between them. This CDR3 is 12 amino acids long. The CDR3 DNA reads as TGTGCCAGCAGTGTTACGGGGACTGAAGCTTTCTTT. This gives the protein CASSVTGTEAFF.

This clonotype was observed many times. This chain links TRBV12-3 or TRBV12-4 with TRBJ1-5, with D possibly TRBD1 on 6 matching bases. The CDR3 is made up of 16 amino acids. Trimming left V 4 bases short and J 7 bases short, with 20 bases between. In DNA form, the CDR3 reads TGTGCCAGCAGTTCCCCTAGGGGGGTCCTAGGGCAGCCCCAGCATTTT. It encodes CASSSPRGVLGQPQHF.

This clonotype was picked up a small number of times. The V gene is TRBV9, the J gene TRBJ2-5; D uncertain. The CDR3 totals 13 residues. Germline values: CDR1 SGDLS, CDR2 YYNGEE. V was pared by 4 bases and J by 1 base, with 8 bases between. CDR3 DNA: TGTGCCAGCAGCAAAAGGCCCCAAGAGACCCAGTACTTC. Translation gives CASSKRPQETQYF.

This clonotype has more than one count but fewer than ten. The chain uses TRBV24-1 and TRBJ1-5; D may be TRBD1 (5 bases). Germline lookup yields CDR1 KGHDR and CDR2 SFDVKD. The V gene lost 2 bases and the J gene lost 1 base, with 8 bases spanning the gap. The CDR3 totals 15 residues. The CDR3 here is CATSDSGLSNQPQHF. The CDR3 nucleotides are TGTGCCACCAGTGATTCAGGGTTAAGCAATCAGCCCCAGCATTTT.

This clonotype was seen only a few times. This chain's CDR3 is CASSRKGDGNQPQHF. The CDR3 region has the DNA TGTGCCAGCTCAAGAAAAGGGGACGGCAATCAGCCCCAGCATTTT. The chain carries TRBV18 and TRBJ1-5, with D possibly matching TRBD1 (5 bases). The V end was cut by 5 bases, the J end by 2 bases, with 13 bases between. This CDR3 region has 15 residues. Germline lookup yields CDR1 KGHSH and CDR2 LQKENI.

This clonotype appeared many times. The chain couples TRBV16 to TRBJ2-1, with TRBD2 matching over 12 bases. CDR1 and CDR2 from the germline V gene are KGHSY and FQNENV. The CDR3 consists of 14 residues. With 9 bases clipped from V and 6 bases from J, the junction kept 6 bases outside the gene matches. CDR3 DNA: TGTGCCAGTCGACTAGCGGGAGTTCGCAATGAGCAGTTCTTC. Amino acid sequence: CASRLAGVRNEQFF.

At least ten counts were recorded for this clonotype. The chain is built from TRBV6-5 and TRBJ1-1; D gene ambiguous. Trimming cost V 7 bases and J 0 bases, with 3 bases left between them. This CDR3 region has 11 residues. The germline V gene encodes CDR1 MNHEY and CDR2 SVGAGI. The CDR3 protein is CASKLNTEAFF. The CDR3 DNA reads as TGTGCCAGCAAGTTGAACACTGAAGCTTTCTTT.

This clonotype showed up many times. The chain joins TRBV12-3 or TRBV12-4 to TRBJ2-1; D is uncertain. The ends were cut back, 1 base at V and 13 bases at J, with 5 bases in the middle. This CDR3 has 10 residues. The CDR3, as DNA: TGTGCCAGCAGTTTAGATCCACAGTTCTTC. Residues: CASSLDPQFF.

This clonotype was recorded at least ten times. The chain has TRBV10-2 and TRBJ2-7; TRBD2 aligns across 8 bases. V lost 4 bases to trimming and J lost 2 bases; unmatched junction nucleotides: 4. This CDR3 has 14 residues. Per germline, CDR1 WSHSY and CDR2 SAAADI. CDR3 nucleotides: TGCGCCAGCAGTGCACTAGCGGACCCCTACGAGCAGTACTTC. Translation gives CASSALADPYEQYF.